The 8 T cell receptor beta chains below all came from one sample that was sequenced in a study of blood T cell repertoires in COVID-19. Only in-frame clones appear in the TCRdb table, and some are missing; sequencing was by immunoSEQ multiplex PCR. The sample has about 100,000 clones; 80% are singletons. Sequences were obtained from peripheral blood. Receptors were obtained from a man in his 70s with active or convalescent COVID-19.

This rearrangement joins TRBV7-2 to TRBJ1-2; 12 bases map to TRBD1. V lost 5 bases, J lost 6 bases, and 7 bases stayed unmatched. This CDR3 has 15 amino acids. Germline V gene sequence: CDR1 SGHTA, CDR2 FQGNSA. The CDR3 spells CASSRGGTGGDGYTF. CDR3 nucleotide sequence: TGTGCCAGCAGCCGTGGGGGGACAGGGGGCGATGGCTACACCTTC.

The count of this clone is one. The CDR3 sequence is CATSEVTGFPDTQYF. The CDR3 nucleotides are TGTGCCACCAGTGAGGTTACGGGTTTCCCAGATACGCAGTATTTT. V and J are TRBV24-1 and TRBJ2-3; D not resolved. Germline loops: CDR1 KGHDR, CDR2 SFDVKD. The CDR3 spans 15 residues. The V end was cut by 4 bases, the J end by 4 bases, with 14 bases between.

This clone was counted a single time. V and J are TRBV11-3 and TRBJ1-2; 11 nucleotides agree with TRBD1. Germline CDR1 and CDR2: SGHNT and YENEEA. The CDR3 loop spans 15 amino acids. Trimming at V came to 11 bases and at J to 4 bases, leaving 12 bases not matched to a gene. For the CDR3, the DNA is TGTGCCCGGGCCGGGGACAGGGGGTTTTTCTATGGCTACACCTTC. Translated, it gives CARAGDRGFFYGYTF. Using reference TRBV11-3 and TRBJ1-2 for the parts outside the CDR3, the full variable domain is EAGVVQSPRYKIIEKKQPVAFWCNPISGHNTLYWYLQNLGQGPELLIRYENEEAVDDSQLPKDRFSAERLKGVDSTLKIQPAELGDSAVYLCARAGDRGFFYGYTFGSGTRLTVV.

The J gene is TRBJ1-2, the V gene TRBV5-4; D unresolved. Looked up from germline, CDR1 is SGHNT and CDR2 is YYREEE (reference sequence). V gave up 0 bases and J gave up 3 bases, with 6 bases separating them. There are 13 residues in the CDR3. DNA for the CDR3: TGTGCCAGCAGCTTGGACGGAGACTATGGCTACACCTTC. Translated, it gives CASSLDGDYGYTF.

V and J are TRBV19 and TRBJ2-1; D perhaps matches TRBD2 (5 bases). Germline-derived CDR1 and CDR2 are LNHDA and SQIVND (reference sequence). Trimming removed 11 bases from V and 2 bases from J, with 13 bases in between. The CDR3 length is 13 residues. The CDR3 sequence is CAPERRPYNEQFF. CDR3 DNA: TGTGCCCCTGAGCGGAGGCCCTACAATGAGCAGTTCTTC.

CDR3 region: CASRGRGNYGYTF. CDR3 in DNA: TGTGCCAGCAGGGGCAGGGGGAACTATGGCTACACCTTC. V and J are TRBV12-3 or TRBV12-4 and TRBJ1-2; 7 bases fit TRBD1. There are 13 residues in the CDR3. V dropped 6 bases and J dropped 2; count of bases not matched to a gene: 3.

V usage is TRBV20-1 and J usage is TRBJ2-1; no clear D. Germline CDR1 is DFQATT and CDR2 is SNEGSKA (reference sequence). The CDR3 contains 12 residues. V was cut by 3 bases and J by 7 bases, with 10 bases left in between. DNA for the CDR3: TGCAGTGCTAGTTTGACTGGAAATGAGCAGTTCTTC. Its translation: CSASLTGNEQFF.

In its sample, this clone was seen a few times. The sample contains more than one DNA sequence encoding this CDR3. V usage is TRBV7-9 and J usage is TRBJ1-1, with D possibly matching TRBD1 (6 bases). V was cut by 1 base and J by 4 bases, with 7 bases left in between. This CDR3 spans 13 amino acids. The V gene's germline CDR1 is SEHNR and CDR2 FQNEAQ (reference sequence). The DNA for the CDR3 is TGTGCCAGCAGCTTAGGAGGGGGCACTGAAGCTTTCTTT. Protein product: CASSLGGGTEAFF.